Described below is a single T cell receptor beta chain sequence and its context. This record belongs to a study of blood T cell repertoires in COVID-19. The CDR3 is made up of 17 amino acids. J gave up 6 bases and V 0 bases, and 8 bases lay outside the gene matches. Germline-derived CDR1 and CDR2 are SGHKS and YYEKEE (reference sequence). Measured with immunoSEQ multiplex PCR; TCRdb has only the in-frame clones, and not every one. The table includes 210,000 or so clones, about 89% detected once. Sequenced material: peripheral blood. The chain couples TRBV5-5 to TRBJ2-2, with 10 nucleotides matching TRBD1. The sequence was collected from a middle-aged woman with acute or convalescent COVID-19. The CDR3 DNA reads as TGTGCCAGCAGCTTGGCAGTAGGGACAGGGGTATCCGGGGAGCTGTTTTTT. Its protein product is CASSLAVGTGVSGELFF.